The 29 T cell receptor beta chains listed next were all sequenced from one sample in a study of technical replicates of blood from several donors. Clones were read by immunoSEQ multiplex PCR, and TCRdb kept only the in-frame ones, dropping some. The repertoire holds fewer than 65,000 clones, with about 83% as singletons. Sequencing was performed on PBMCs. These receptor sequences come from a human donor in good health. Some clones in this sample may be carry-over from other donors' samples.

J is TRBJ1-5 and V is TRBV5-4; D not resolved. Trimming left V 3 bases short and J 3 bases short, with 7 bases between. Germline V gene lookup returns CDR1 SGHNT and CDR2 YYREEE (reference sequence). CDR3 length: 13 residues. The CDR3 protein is CASSSGPNQPQHF. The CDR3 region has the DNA TGTGCCAGCAGCTCTGGGCCCAATCAGCCCCAGCATTTT. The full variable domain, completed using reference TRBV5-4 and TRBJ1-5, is ETGVTQSPTHLIKTRGQQVTLRCSSQSGHNTVSWYQQALGQGPQFIFQYYREEENGRGNFPPRFSGLQFPNYSSELNVNALELDDSALYLCASSSGPNQPQHFGDGTRLSIL.

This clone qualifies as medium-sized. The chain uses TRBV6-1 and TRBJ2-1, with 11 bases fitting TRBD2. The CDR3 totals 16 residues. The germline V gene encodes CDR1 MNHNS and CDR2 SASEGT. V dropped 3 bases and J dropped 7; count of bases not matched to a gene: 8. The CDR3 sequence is CASSESIAGGLNEQFF. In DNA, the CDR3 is TGTGCCAGCAGTGAGTCGATAGCGGGGGGGTTAAATGAGCAGTTCTTC.

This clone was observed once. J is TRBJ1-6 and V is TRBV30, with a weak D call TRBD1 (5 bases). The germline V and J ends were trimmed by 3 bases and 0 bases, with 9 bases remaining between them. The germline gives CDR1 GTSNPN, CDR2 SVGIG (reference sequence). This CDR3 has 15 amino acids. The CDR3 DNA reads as TGTGCCTGGAGGACAGAGAGCTCCTATAATTCACCCCTCCACTTT. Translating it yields CAWRTESSYNSPLHF.

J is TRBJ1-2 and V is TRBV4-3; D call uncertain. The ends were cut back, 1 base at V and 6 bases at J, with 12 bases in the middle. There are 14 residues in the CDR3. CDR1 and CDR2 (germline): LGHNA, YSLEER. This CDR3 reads CASSQVVDGDGYTF. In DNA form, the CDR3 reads TGCGCCAGCAGCCAAGTGGTCGACGGGGATGGCTACACCTTC.

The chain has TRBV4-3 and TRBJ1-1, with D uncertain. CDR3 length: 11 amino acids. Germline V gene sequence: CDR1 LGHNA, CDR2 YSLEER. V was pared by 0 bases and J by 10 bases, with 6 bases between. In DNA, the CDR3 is TGCGCCAGCAGCCAAGAGGGCGTAGCTTTCTTT. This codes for CASSQEGVAFF.

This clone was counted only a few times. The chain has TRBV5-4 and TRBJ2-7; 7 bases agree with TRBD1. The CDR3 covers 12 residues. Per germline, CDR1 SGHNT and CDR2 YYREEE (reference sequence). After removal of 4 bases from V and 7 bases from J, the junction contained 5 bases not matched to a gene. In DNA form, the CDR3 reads TGTGCCAGCAGCATGACAGGGCAGGAGCAGTACTTC. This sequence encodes CASSMTGQEQYF.

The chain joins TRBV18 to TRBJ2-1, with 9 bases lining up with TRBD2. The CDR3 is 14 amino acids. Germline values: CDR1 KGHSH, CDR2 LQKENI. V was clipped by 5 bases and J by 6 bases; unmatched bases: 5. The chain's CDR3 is CASSYLAGLNEQFF. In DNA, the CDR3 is TGTGCCAGCTCATACCTAGCGGGGCTCAATGAGCAGTTCTTC. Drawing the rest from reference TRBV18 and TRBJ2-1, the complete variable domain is NAGVMQNPRHLVRRRGQEARLRCSPMKGHSHVYWYRQLPEEGLKFMVYLQKENIIDESGMPKERFSAEFPKEGPSILRIQQVVRGDSAAYFCASSYLAGLNEQFFGPGTRLTVL.

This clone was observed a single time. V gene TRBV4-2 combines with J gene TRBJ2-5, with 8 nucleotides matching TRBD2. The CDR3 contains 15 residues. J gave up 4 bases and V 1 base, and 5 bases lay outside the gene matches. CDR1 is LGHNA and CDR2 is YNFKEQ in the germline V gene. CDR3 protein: CASSQVPGGGETQYF. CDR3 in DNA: TGTGCCAGCAGCCAAGTCCCGGGAGGGGGAGAGACCCAGTACTTC.

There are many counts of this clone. CDR3 nucleotide sequence: TGTGCCAGCAGCCCCGGGGACTTCTATGGCTACACCTTC. Translation gives CASSPGDFYGYTF. This chain joins TRBV6-1 and TRBJ1-2; maybe TRBD1 (5 bases). The CDR3 length is 13 residues. The ends were cut back, 6 bases at V and 4 bases at J, with 12 bases in the middle. CDR1 is MNHNS, CDR2 SASEGT, per germline.

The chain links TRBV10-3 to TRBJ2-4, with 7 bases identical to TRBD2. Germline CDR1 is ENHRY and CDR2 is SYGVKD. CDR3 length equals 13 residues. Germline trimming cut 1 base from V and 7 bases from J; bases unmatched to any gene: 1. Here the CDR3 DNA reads TGTGCCATCAGTGAGTGGGGAGGGAACATTCAGTACTTC. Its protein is CAISEWGGNIQYF.

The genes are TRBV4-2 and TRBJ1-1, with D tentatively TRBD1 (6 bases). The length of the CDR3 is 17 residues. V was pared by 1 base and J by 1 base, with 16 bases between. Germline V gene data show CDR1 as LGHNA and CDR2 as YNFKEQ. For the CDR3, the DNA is TGTGCCAGCAGCCAAGCTTCGGGGGGCAGGACGAACACTGAAGCTTTCTTT. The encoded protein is CASSQASGGRTNTEAFF.

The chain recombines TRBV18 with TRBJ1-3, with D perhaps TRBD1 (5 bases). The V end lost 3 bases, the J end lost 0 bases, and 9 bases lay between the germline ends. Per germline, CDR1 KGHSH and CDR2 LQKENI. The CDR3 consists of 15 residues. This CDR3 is CASSPQGVSGNTIYF. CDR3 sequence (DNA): TGTGCCAGCTCACCCCAAGGGGTCTCTGGAAACACCATATATTTT.

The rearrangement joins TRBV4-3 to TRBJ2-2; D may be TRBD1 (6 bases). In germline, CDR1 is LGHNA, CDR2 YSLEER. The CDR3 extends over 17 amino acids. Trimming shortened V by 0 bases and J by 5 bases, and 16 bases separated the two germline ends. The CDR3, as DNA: TGCGCCAGCAGCCAAGATCGAGGCAGGGGTGGGACCGGGGAGCTGTTTTTT. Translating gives CASSQDRGRGGTGELFF.

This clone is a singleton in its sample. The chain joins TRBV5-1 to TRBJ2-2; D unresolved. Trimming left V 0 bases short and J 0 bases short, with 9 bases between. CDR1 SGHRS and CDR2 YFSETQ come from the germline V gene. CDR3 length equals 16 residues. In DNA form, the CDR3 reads TGCGCCAGCAGCTTGGGTCGCGGATCGAACACCGGGGAGCTGTTTTTT. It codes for CASSLGRGSNTGELFF.

In DNA form, the CDR3 reads TGCGCCAGCAGCTTGGTAACGGCAGGCCAAGAGACCCAGTACTTC. This translates into CASSLVTAGQETQYF. This chain links TRBV5-1 with TRBJ2-5; no firm D call. With 0 bases removed from V and 1 base from J, the gap between germline ends came to 10 bases. Germline V gene sequence: CDR1 SGHRS, CDR2 YFSETQ. The CDR3 totals 15 residues.

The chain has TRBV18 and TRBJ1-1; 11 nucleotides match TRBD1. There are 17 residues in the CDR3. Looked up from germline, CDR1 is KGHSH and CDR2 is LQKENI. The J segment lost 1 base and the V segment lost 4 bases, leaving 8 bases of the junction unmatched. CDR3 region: CASSLSGTGGWNTEAFF. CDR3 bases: TGTGCCAGCTCACTCTCCGGGACAGGGGGGTGGAACACTGAAGCTTTCTTT.

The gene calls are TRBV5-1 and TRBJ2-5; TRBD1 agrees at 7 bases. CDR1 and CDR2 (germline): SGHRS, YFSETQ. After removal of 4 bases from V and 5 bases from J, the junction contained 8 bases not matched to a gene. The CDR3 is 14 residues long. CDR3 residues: CASSPLQGRETQYF. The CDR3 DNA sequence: TGCGCCAGCAGCCCCCTACAGGGGCGGGAGACCCAGTACTTC.

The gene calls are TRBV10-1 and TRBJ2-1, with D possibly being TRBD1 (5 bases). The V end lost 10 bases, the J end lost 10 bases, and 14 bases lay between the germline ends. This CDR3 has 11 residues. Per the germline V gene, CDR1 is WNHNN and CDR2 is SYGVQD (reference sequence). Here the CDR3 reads CANLQEIEQFF. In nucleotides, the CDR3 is TGCGCCAACCTACAGGAAATAGAGCAGTTCTTC.

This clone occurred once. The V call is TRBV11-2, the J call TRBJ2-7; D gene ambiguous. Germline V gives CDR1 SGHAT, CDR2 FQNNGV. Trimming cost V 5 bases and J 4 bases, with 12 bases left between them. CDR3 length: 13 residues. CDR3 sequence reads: CASSPTTLYEQYF. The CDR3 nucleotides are TGTGCCAGCAGCCCCACTACCTTATACGAGCAGTACTTC.

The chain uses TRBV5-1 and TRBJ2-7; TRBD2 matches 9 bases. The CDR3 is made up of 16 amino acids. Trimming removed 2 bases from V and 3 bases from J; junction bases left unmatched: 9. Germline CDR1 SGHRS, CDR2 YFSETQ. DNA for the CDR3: TGCGCCAGCAGCTTATCCCGGCGGGAGGGCCGCTACGAGCAGTACTTC. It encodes CASSLSRREGRYEQYF.

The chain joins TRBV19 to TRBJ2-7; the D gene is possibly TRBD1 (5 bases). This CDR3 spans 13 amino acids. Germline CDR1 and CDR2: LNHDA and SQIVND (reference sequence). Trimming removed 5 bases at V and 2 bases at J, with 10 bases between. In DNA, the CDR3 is TGTGCCAGTAGTCGCCTAGGGGCCTACGAGCAGTACTTC. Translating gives CASSRLGAYEQYF.

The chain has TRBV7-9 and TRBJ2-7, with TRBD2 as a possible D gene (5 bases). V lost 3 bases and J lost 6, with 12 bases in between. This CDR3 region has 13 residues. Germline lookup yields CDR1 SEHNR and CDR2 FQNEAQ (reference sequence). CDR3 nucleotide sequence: TGTGCCAGCAGCTTCCGGACTTCCCCCGAGCAGTACTTC. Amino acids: CASSFRTSPEQYF.

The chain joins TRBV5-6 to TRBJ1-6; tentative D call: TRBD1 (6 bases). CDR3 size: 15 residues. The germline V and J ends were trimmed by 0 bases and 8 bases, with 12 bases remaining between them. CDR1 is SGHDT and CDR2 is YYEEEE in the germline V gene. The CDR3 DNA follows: TGTGCCAGCAGCTTGGCCAGGGGTACACATTCACCCCTCCACTTT. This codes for CASSLARGTHSPLHF.

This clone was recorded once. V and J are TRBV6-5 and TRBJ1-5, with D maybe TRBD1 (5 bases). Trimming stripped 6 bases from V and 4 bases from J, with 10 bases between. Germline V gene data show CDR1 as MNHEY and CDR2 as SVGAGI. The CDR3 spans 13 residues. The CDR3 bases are TGTGCCAGCAGCCTGAGACAGAATCAGCCCCAGCATTTT. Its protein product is CASSLRQNQPQHF.

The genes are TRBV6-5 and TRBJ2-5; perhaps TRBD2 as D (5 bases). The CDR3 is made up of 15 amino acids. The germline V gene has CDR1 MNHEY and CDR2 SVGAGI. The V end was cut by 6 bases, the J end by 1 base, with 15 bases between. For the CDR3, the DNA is TGTGCCAGCAGAACGTACCCGACTATCCAAGAGACCCAGTACTTC. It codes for CASRTYPTIQETQYF.

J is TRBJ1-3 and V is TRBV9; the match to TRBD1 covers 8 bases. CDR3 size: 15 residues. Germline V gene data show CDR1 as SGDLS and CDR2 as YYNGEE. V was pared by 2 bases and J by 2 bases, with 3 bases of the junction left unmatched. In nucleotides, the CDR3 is TGTGCCAGCAGCGTCCAGGGGGCGACTGGAAACACCATATATTTT. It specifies CASSVQGATGNTIYF.

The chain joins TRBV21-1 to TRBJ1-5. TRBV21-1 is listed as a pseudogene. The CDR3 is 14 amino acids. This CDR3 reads CASTTGEGNQPQHF. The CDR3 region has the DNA TGTGCCAGCACCACGGGAGAGGGCAATCAGCCCCAGCATTTT.

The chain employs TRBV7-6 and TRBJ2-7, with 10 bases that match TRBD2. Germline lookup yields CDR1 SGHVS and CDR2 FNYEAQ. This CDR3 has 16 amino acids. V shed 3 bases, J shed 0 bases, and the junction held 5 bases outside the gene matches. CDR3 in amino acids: CASSFLAGELSYEQYF. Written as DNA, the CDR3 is TGTGCCAGCAGCTTTCTAGCGGGAGAGCTCTCCTACGAGCAGTACTTC.

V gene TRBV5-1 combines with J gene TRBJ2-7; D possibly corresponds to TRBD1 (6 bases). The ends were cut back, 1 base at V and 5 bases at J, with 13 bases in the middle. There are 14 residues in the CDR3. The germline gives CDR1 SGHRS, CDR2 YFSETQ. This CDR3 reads CASSLTGYVHEQYF. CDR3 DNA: TGCGCCAGCAGCTTGACAGGGTATGTCCACGAGCAGTACTTC.